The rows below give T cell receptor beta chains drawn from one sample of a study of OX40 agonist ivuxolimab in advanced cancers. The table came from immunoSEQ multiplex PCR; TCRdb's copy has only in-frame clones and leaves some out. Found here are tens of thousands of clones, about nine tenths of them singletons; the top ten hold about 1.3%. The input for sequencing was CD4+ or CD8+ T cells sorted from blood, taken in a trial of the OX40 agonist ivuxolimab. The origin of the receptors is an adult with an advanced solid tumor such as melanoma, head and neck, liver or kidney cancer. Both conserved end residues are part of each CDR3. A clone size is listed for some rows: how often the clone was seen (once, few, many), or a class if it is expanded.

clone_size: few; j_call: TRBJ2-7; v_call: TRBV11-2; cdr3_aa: CASSRDLGYEQYF
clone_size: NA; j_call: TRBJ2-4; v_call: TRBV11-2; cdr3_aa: CASSLRHRGGENIQYF
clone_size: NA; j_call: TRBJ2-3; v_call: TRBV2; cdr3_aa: CASSGAGDADTQYF
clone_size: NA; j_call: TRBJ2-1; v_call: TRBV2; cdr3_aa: CASSERGRLAAYNEQFF
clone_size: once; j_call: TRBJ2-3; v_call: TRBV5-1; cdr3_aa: CASKPSAGMSTDTQYF
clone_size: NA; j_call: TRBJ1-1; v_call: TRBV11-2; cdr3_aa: CASSLSQVSTEAFF
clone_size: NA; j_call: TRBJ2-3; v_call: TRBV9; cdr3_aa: CASSSAGFSTDTQYF
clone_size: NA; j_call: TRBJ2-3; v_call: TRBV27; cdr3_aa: CASSLREGDTQYF
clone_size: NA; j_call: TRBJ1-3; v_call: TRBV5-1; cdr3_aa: CASSLAGTGNTIYF
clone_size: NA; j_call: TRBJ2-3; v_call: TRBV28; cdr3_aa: CASVSGSTDTQYF
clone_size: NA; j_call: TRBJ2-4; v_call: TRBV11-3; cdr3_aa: CASSLDPKNIQYF
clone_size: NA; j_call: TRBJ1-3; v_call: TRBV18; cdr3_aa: CASSPVPFSGNTIYF
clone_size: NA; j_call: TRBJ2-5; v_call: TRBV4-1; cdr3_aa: CASSQGWGTQETQYF
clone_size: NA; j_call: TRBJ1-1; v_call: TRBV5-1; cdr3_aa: CASSNHRGENTEAFF
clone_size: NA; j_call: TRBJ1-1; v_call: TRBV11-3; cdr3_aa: CASSFGGDTEAFF
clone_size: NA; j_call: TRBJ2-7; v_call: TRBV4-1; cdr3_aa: CASSQGGGSYEQYF
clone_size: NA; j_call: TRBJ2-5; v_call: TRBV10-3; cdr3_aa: CAISEKGQETQYF
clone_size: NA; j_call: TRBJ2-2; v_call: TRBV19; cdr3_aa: CASRKGGTGELFF
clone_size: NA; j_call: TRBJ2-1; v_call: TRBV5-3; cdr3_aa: CARSSGLAGGTLCNEQFF
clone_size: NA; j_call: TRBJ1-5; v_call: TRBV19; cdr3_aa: CASSIFAGGRIQPQHF
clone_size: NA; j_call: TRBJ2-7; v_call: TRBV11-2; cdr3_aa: CASSTTSGGAREQYF
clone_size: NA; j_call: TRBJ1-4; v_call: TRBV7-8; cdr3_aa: CASSRGTGGRTNEKLFF
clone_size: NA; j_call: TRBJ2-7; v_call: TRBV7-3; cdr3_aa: CASSSAYEQYF
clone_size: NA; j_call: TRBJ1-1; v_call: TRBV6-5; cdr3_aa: CASITLTEAFF
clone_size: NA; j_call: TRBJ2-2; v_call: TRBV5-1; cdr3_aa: CASSGAGGPSTGELFF
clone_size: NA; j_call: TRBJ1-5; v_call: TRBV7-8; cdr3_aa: CASSSEGRGNQPQHF
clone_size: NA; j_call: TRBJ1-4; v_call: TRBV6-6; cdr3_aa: CASSSPEGGEKLFF
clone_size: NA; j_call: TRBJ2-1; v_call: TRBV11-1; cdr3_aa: CASRRVGGAYNEQFF
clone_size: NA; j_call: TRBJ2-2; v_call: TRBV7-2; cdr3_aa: CASSWTSGVNTGELFF
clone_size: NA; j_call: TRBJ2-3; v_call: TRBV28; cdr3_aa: CASRETDTQYF
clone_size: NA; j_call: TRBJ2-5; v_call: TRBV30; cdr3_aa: CAWSETGSATQYF
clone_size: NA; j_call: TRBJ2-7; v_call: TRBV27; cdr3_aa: CASSLSTPGTVAYEQYF
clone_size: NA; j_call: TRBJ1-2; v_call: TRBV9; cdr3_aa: CASSVTETGSDYGYTF
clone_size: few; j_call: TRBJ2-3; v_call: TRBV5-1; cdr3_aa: CASSFGGGVSTDTQYF
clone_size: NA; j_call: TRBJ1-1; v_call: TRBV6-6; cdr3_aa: CASRRGTEAFF
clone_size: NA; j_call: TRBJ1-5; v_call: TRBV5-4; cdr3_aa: CASSPGPIGPQPQHF
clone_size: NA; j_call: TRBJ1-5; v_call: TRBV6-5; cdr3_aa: CASSSKRGGNQPQHF
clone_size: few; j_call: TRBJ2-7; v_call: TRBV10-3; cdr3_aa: CAISEGAGAKEQYF